Below, 24 T cell receptor beta chains from the same sample are listed, as sequenced in a study of T cells in Graves' hyperthyroidism and ophthalmopathy. The TCR beta CDR3 regions underwent amplification using RNA transcripts as the source. The HTBI primer set was used in a first-round RT-PCR of the TCR CDR3. One entry per CDR3 protein, called by TCRdb with MiXCR from the multiplex PCR reads. The sample has approximately 870,000 distinct CDR3 sequences, around 38% seen once. Sequencing was performed on blood. These TCRs come from a man between 18 and 29 years old with Graves' hyperthyroidism.

This clonotype was counted ten times or more. In nucleotides, the CDR3 is TGTGCCAGCAGCCCCCACTGGTATCAGCCCCAGCATTTT. This translates into CASSPHWYQPQHF. The rearrangement uses TRBV7-2 and TRBJ1-5; D is ambiguous. V lost 5 bases, J lost 5 bases, and 10 bases lay in between. The CDR3 runs 13 residues. Germline V gene data show CDR1 as SGHTA and CDR2 as FQGNSA.

This clonotype appeared a single time. The chain recombines TRBV6-5 with TRBJ2-1, with 12 bases identical to TRBD2. After removal of 4 bases from V and 0 bases from J, the junction contained 7 bases not matched to a gene. The CDR3 consists of 18 residues. Germline-derived CDR1 and CDR2 are MNHEY and SVGAGI. Written as DNA, the CDR3 is TGTGCCAGCAGTTCCGCGGGACTAGCGGGCAGCTCCTACAATGAGCAGTTCTTC. Amino acids: CASSSAGLAGSSYNEQFF.

The genes are TRBV5-1 and TRBJ1-1; D is ambiguous. This CDR3 has 15 amino acids. Germline V gene data show CDR1 as SGHRS and CDR2 as YFSETQ. V was cut by 0 bases and J by 9 bases, with 18 bases left in between. Here the CDR3 DNA reads TGCGCCAGCAGCTTGGGGTCGGGATGGTTAGGTAAAGCTTTCTTT. Its protein product is CASSLGSGWLGKAFF.

Note on this clonotype: A much larger clone lies a single base off, so this may be a read error. This chain connects TRBV24-1 to TRBJ2-7, with D tentatively TRBD2 (5 bases). CDR3 size: 14 residues. The germline gives CDR1 KGHDR, CDR2 SFDVKD. CDR3 amino acids: CATSDSGNSYGQYF. As DNA, the CDR3 is TGTGCCACCAGTGACTCCGGGAACTCCTACGGGCAGTACTTC.

In this sample, this clonotype turned up many times. The chain uses TRBV7-2 and TRBJ1-4; D not resolved. The V and J ends lost 4 bases and 10 bases respectively, with 10 bases between them. This CDR3 spans 12 amino acids. Germline lookup yields CDR1 SGHTA and CDR2 FQGNSA. CDR3 DNA: TGTGCCAGCAGCTACCTCCGGGGAAAACTGTTTTTT. This encodes CASSYLRGKLFF.

This clonotype was found many times. In nucleotides, the CDR3 is TGCAGCGTTGATCGGGGACAGGGACAGACCCAGTACTTC. Residues: CSVDRGQGQTQYF. This chain connects TRBV29-1 to TRBJ2-5; 9 bases map to TRBD1. Germline trimming cut 3 bases from V and 6 bases from J; bases unmatched to any gene: 5. This CDR3 is 13 amino acids long. The germline V gene has CDR1 SQVTM and CDR2 ANQGSEA.

This clonotype appeared many times. The J gene is TRBJ2-7, the V gene TRBV2; 9 bases are shared with TRBD2. The CDR3 covers 14 residues. Per the germline V gene, CDR1 is SNHLY and CDR2 is FYNNEI. Unmatched junction bases numbered 6, after V lost 3 bases and J lost 6 bases. The CDR3 region has the DNA TGTGCCAGCAGTGACGCGGGGGGGCCGGTCGAGCAGTACTTC. This encodes CASSDAGGPVEQYF.

This clonotype was detected a few times. V is TRBV7-2 and J is TRBJ2-6; D is unclear. This CDR3 region has 18 residues. Trimming left V 3 bases short and J 0 bases short, with 15 bases between. Germline V gives CDR1 SGHTA, CDR2 FQGNSA. The CDR3 DNA reads as TGTGCCAGCAGCTTGACACGAAGCCCTAACTCTGGGGCCAACGTCCTGACTTTC. Translated, it gives CASSLTRSPNSGANVLTF. The full variable domain, in which reference TRBV7-2 and TRBJ2-6 provide the parts outside the CDR3, is GAGVSQSPSNKVTEKGKDVELRCDPISGHTALYWYRQSLGQGLEFLIYFQGNSAPDKSGLPSDRFSAERTGGSVSTLTIQRTQQEDSAVYLCASSLTRSPNSGANVLTFGAGSRLTVL.

The V call is TRBV4-1, the J call TRBJ2-7; D gene ambiguous. Germline assignment: CDR1 MGHRA and CDR2 YSYEKL. CDR3 size: 15 residues. The V end was cut by 0 bases, the J end by 6 bases, with 15 bases between. CDR3 nucleotide sequence: TGCGCCAGCAGCCAAGATCGCGCAGGAACGCGCGAGCAGTACTTC. Protein sequence: CASSQDRAGTREQYF.

This clonotype came up many times. The chain couples TRBV13 to TRBJ1-6, with D uncertain. Trimming removed 3 bases from V and 7 bases from J, with 13 bases in between. The CDR3 runs 15 residues. Germline loops: CDR1 PRHDT, CDR2 FYEKMQ (reference sequence). This CDR3 is CASSLYQRANSPLHF. CDR3 DNA sequence: TGTGCCAGCAGCTTGTATCAGCGAGCCAATTCACCCCTCCACTTT.

The rearrangement links TRBV2 to TRBJ2-2; 9 nucleotides agree with TRBD1. Germline-derived CDR1 and CDR2 are SNHLY and FYNNEI. The CDR3 runs to 15 residues. Unmatched junction bases numbered 8, after V lost 6 bases and J lost 6 bases. In DNA, the CDR3 is TGTGCCAGCAGCTTAGTCGGACAGGGGTCCGGGGAGCTGTTTTTT. It translates to CASSLVGQGSGELFF.

This clonotype was found many times. V is TRBV19 and J is TRBJ2-7, with TRBD1 identical over 11 bases. The CDR3 totals 16 residues. Germline V gene sequence: CDR1 LNHDA, CDR2 SQIVND (reference sequence). V shed 3 bases, J shed 5 bases, and the junction held 9 bases outside the gene matches. CDR3 residues: CASSIDWTGGIDEQYF. The CDR3 nucleotides are TGTGCCAGTAGTATCGATTGGACAGGGGGCATAGACGAGCAGTACTTC.

V is TRBV20-1 and J is TRBJ2-3; no reliable D call. The germline V gene encodes CDR1 DFQATT and CDR2 SNEGSKA (reference sequence). The length of the CDR3 is 14 residues. The V end was cut by 3 bases, the J end by 0 bases, with 10 bases between. Here the CDR3 reads CSASQWQSTDTQYF. CDR3 nucleotides: TGCAGTGCTAGTCAGTGGCAGAGCACAGATACGCAGTATTTT.

The V gene is TRBV7-9, the J gene TRBJ2-5; 10 nucleotides line up with TRBD1. CDR1 is SEHNR and CDR2 is FQNEAQ in the germline V gene (reference sequence). With 5 bases clipped from V and 4 bases from J, the junction kept 7 bases outside the gene matches. The CDR3 is made up of 15 amino acids. The CDR3 reads CASSGNDRGRETQYF. CDR3 nucleotide sequence: TGTGCCAGCAGCGGAAACGACAGGGGGCGAGAGACCCAGTACTTC.

This clonotype was counted a single time. V gene TRBV19 combines with J gene TRBJ1-5; 8 nucleotides align to TRBD1. V gave up 6 bases and J gave up 2 bases; unmatched junction bases: 9. CDR1 is LNHDA, CDR2 SQIVND, per germline (reference sequence). The CDR3 loop spans 16 amino acids. For the CDR3, the DNA is TGTGCCAGTAGAGGCCATAAGGGACAGGGCAATCAGCCCCAGCATTTT. It encodes CASRGHKGQGNQPQHF.

This chain joins TRBV15 and TRBJ1-2; D not resolved. From germline, CDR1 is LNHNV and CDR2 YYDKDF (reference sequence). This CDR3 has 14 residues. Trimming cost V 3 bases and J 7 bases, with 15 bases left between them. The chain's CDR3 is CATSSFEEAGGYTF. In DNA, the CDR3 is TGTGCCACCAGCAGCTTTGAGGAGGCAGGTGGCTACACCTTC.

This clonotype was seen at least ten times. This chain joins TRBV15 and TRBJ1-5, with 7 bases aligning to TRBD1. CDR1 is LNHNV and CDR2 is YYDKDF in the germline V gene (reference sequence). The CDR3 consists of 15 residues. Trimming at V came to 1 base and at J to 7 bases, leaving 7 bases not matched to a gene. The CDR3 sequence is CATSRVRGQGQPQHF. The DNA for the CDR3 is TGTGCCACCAGCAGAGTAAGGGGGCAGGGACAGCCCCAGCATTTT. The full variable domain, in which reference TRBV15 and TRBJ1-5 provide the parts outside the CDR3, is DAMVIQNPRYQVTQFGKPVTLSCSQTLNHNVMYWYQQKSSQAPKLLFHYYDKDFNNEADTPDNFQSRRPNTSFCFLDIRSPGLGDTAMYLCATSRVRGQGQPQHFGDGTRLSIL.

The chain carries TRBV5-1 and TRBJ2-7; the match to TRBD1 covers 11 bases. Germline lookup yields CDR1 SGHRS and CDR2 YFSETQ. CDR3 length: 15 residues. V was pared by 2 bases and J by 5 bases, with 6 bases of the junction left unmatched. The CDR3 nucleotides read TGCGCCAGCAGCTTCCGGGGACAGGGGGTCGACGAGCAGTACTTC. It translates to CASSFRGQGVDEQYF. Supplemented by reference TRBV5-1 and TRBJ2-7, the full variable domain reads KAGVTQTPRYLIKTRGQQVTLSCSPISGHRSVSWYQQTPGQGLQFLFEYFSETQRNKGNFPGRFSGRQFSNSRSEMNVSTLELGDSALYLCASSFRGQGVDEQYFGPGTRLTVT.

This clonotype was detected many times. V gene TRBV10-2 combines with J gene TRBJ2-2, with D unclear. Between the trimmed V and J ends, which lost 6 bases and 4 bases, there was a span of 12 bases. This CDR3 spans 14 amino acids. Germline V gene sequence: CDR1 WSHSY, CDR2 SAAADI. Here the CDR3 reads CASSRFRPTGELFF. CDR3 bases: TGCGCCAGCAGCCGCTTCCGTCCCACCGGGGAGCTGTTTTTT.

This sequence joins TRBV27 and TRBJ2-5; 8 bases are a match to TRBD1. The CDR3 consists of 14 residues. Losses at the gene ends were 5 bases for V and 4 bases for J; bases not matched to a gene: 6. The germline V gene has CDR1 MNHEY and CDR2 SMNVEV (reference sequence). CDR3 in DNA: TGTGCCAGCAGTACACGACAGGGGTTAGAGACCCAGTACTTC. It codes for CASSTRQGLETQYF.

The chain recombines TRBV7-8 with TRBJ1-4, with D hard to call. V lost 6 bases and J 5 bases, leaving 19 bases between the germline ends. This CDR3 spans 16 amino acids. The germline CDR1 and CDR2 sequences are SGHVS and FQNEAQ. The CDR3 loop reads CASSYSGGWRNEKLFF. The DNA for the CDR3 is TGTGCCAGCAGTTACTCGGGCGGGTGGAGGAATGAAAAACTGTTTTTT.

The table lists this clonotype with a count of one. J is TRBJ1-1 and V is TRBV12-3 or TRBV12-4; unclear D gene. With 2 bases removed from V and 7 bases from J, the gap between germline ends came to 17 bases. The CDR3 consists of 15 residues. The CDR3 DNA is TGTGCCAGCAGTTTACGGGGAGGGCTGCTTTATGAAGCTTTCTTT. It yields the protein CASSLRGGLLYEAFF.

The rearrangement links TRBV24-1 to TRBJ1-2; D is perhaps TRBD1 (6 bases). CDR3 length: 13 amino acids. The V and J ends lost 4 bases and 3 bases respectively, with 8 bases between them. Looked up from germline, CDR1 is KGHDR and CDR2 is SFDVKD. CDR3 sequence reads: CATSDPGDYGYTF. The CDR3 region has the DNA TGTGCCACCAGTGACCCAGGGGACTATGGCTACACCTTC.

The V gene is TRBV12-3 or TRBV12-4, the J gene TRBJ2-7; the match to TRBD1 covers 7 bases. The CDR3 sequence is 13 residues long. With 7 bases clipped from V and 4 bases from J, the junction kept 7 bases outside the gene matches. The CDR3 sequence: CASKETGKYEQYF. In DNA form, the CDR3 reads TGTGCCAGCAAGGAGACAGGGAAGTACGAGCAGTACTTC.